This T cell receptor beta chain is drawn from a study of OX40 agonist ivuxolimab in advanced cancers. Study context: An anti-OX40 (CD134) antibody with agonistic activity, ivuxolimab, was administered to patients. Among those enrolled, mean age was about 63 years (range roughly 23 to 85) and 82.7% were male. Study-wide findings and caveats: In the expanded peripheral T cells, antigen specificity was never determined.

Assay: immunoSEQ multiplex PCR; the TCRdb copy retains only in-frame clones and omits some. The sample records roughly 87,000 clones, 80% to 95% being singletons. Blood specimens came from baseline, cycle 4 day 1, and cycle 7 day 1. Per germline, CDR1 GTSNPN and CDR2 SVGIG (reference sequence). The germline V and J ends were trimmed by 8 bases and 9 bases, with 11 bases remaining between them. The CDR3 is 9 residues long. Comments on this clone: Its cognate antigen is unknown.

The sequence derives from an adult with an advanced solid tumor such as melanoma, head and neck, liver or kidney cancer. Sequencing used CD4+ or CD8+ T cells sorted from blood, obtained in a trial of the OX40 agonist ivuxolimab. The rearrangement links TRBV30 to TRBJ2-7; D is unresolved. CDR3 DNA sequence: TGTGCCGACGAAGCGATGCAGTACTTC. The encoded protein is CADEAMQYF.